This T cell receptor beta chain was sequenced in a study of cytomegalovirus exposure and HLA in healthy donors. Study conclusions and caveats: Further analysis, carried out later, found HLA-associated TCR beta chains more clonally expanded than equally common other chains.

The CDR3 is 13 amino acids. Germline CDR1 MNHNS, CDR2 SASEGT. V was shortened by 3 bases and J by 8 bases, with 8 bases between the two germline ends. Worth noting for this clone: What it recognizes is unknown.

The PCR employed 60 Vbeta primers together with 13 Jbeta primers. This table comes from immunoSEQ multiplex PCR, and its TCRdb copy is limited to in-frame clones, with some not included. The sample includes 130,000 to 150,000 clones, around 84% of them seen just once. The chain links TRBV6-1 to TRBJ1-6; unclear D gene. This sequence was found in a boy between 2 and 15 years old in good health and CMV-seronegative. Sequenced: PBMCs. CDR3 sequence: CASSEATYSPLHF. The CDR3 DNA sequence: TGTGCCAGCAGTGAGGCAACCTATTCACCCCTCCACTTT.